The 24 T cell receptor beta chains listed next were all sequenced from one sample in a study of blood T cell repertoires in COVID-19. The table came from immunoSEQ multiplex PCR; TCRdb's copy has only in-frame clones and leaves some out. The table lists about 260,000 clones, around 89% of them singletons. The sample consisted of PBMCs or T cells enriched from blood (not recorded which). The receptors stem from a woman aged 18-29 years who had recovered from COVID-19.

The chain carries TRBV14 and TRBJ2-3; the match to TRBD2 covers 9 bases. The germline V gene encodes CDR1 SGHDN and CDR2 FVKESK. V shed 6 bases, J shed 5 bases, and the junction held 9 bases outside the gene matches. This CDR3 has 15 amino acids. Written as DNA, the CDR3 is TGTGCCAGCAGGTTAATGGGGACTAGCCTAGATACGCAGTATTTT. It specifies CASRLMGTSLDTQYF.

The V call is TRBV10-3, the J call TRBJ1-1; TRBD1 might be the D (6 bases). This CDR3 is built from 13 residues. Germline loops: CDR1 ENHRY, CDR2 SYGVKD. The ends were cut back, 8 bases at V and 1 base at J, with 11 bases in the middle. The CDR3 sequence is CAIGDRSNTEAFF. DNA for the CDR3: TGTGCCATCGGCGACAGGTCGAACACTGAAGCTTTCTTT.

This clone was seen more than once but under ten times. The CDR3 DNA reads TGTGCCAGCAGCCAGGGGAACAGGGAAAGGAATGGCTACACCTTC. This gives the protein CASSQGNRERNGYTF. This chain uses TRBV3-1 (or the pseudogene TRBV3-2) with TRBJ1-2; a possible D gene is TRBD1 (6 bases). Germline CDR1 is LGHDT and CDR2 is YNNKEL (reference sequence). V was pared by 3 bases and J by 6 bases, with 17 bases between. This CDR3 is built from 15 residues.

This clone was picked up one time. This chain's CDR3 is CASSKTGPDRGQVQFF. In DNA form, the CDR3 reads TGTGCCAGCAGCAAGACAGGGCCCGACAGGGGGCAAGTGCAGTTCTTC. The chain employs TRBV11-2 and TRBJ2-1, with TRBD1 identical over 10 bases. Per the germline V gene, CDR1 is SGHAT and CDR2 is FQNNGV. The junction had 16 bases not matched to a gene; V was cut back by 5 bases and J by 12 bases. The CDR3 sequence is 16 residues long.

The V gene is TRBV29-1, the J gene TRBJ2-7; D not certain. The V end lost 4 bases, the J end lost 0 bases, and 7 bases lay between the germline ends. The CDR3 sequence is 12 residues long. CDR1 and CDR2 from the germline V gene are SQVTM and ANQGSEA. The chain's CDR3 is CSVGHSSYEQYF. The CDR3 DNA sequence: TGCAGCGTTGGGCACAGCTCCTACGAGCAGTACTTC.

This chain connects TRBV30 to TRBJ2-1; 7 bases map to TRBD1. The CDR3 spans 14 residues. V was pared by 2 bases and J by 6 bases, with 7 bases of the junction left unmatched. Germline assignment: CDR1 GTSNPN and CDR2 SVGIG (reference sequence). The CDR3 reads CAWSLTGSGNEQFF. CDR3 DNA sequence: TGTGCCTGGAGTTTGACAGGGTCTGGCAATGAGCAGTTCTTC. Filled out from reference TRBV30 and TRBJ2-1, the complete variable domain reads SQTIHQWPATLVQPVGSPLSLECTVEGTSNPNLYWYRQAAGRGLQLLFYSVGIGQISSEVPQNLSASRPQDRQFILSSKKLLLSDSGFYLCAWSLTGSGNEQFFGPGTRLTVL.

The chain employs TRBV6-5 and TRBJ1-1; D call uncertain. This CDR3 spans 13 amino acids. V was cut by 6 bases and J by 2 bases, with 10 bases left in between. Germline V gives CDR1 MNHEY, CDR2 SVGAGI. The CDR3 DNA reads TGTGCCAGCAGCCGGCGGACTAACACTGAAGCTTTCTTT. Translation gives CASSRRTNTEAFF.

The rearrangement uses TRBV2 and TRBJ1-6, with 9 nucleotides matching TRBD1. V shed 2 bases, J shed 10 bases, and the junction held 6 bases outside the gene matches. The CDR3 sequence is 15 residues long. Germline CDR1 SNHLY, CDR2 FYNNEI. The CDR3 region is CASSEMGQGGSPLHF. DNA of the CDR3: TGTGCCAGCAGTGAAATGGGACAGGGTGGATCACCCCTCCACTTT.

This chain uses TRBV27 with TRBJ2-3; 10 nucleotides agree with TRBD2. Unmatched junction bases numbered 5, after V lost 5 bases and J lost 0 bases. CDR1 is MNHEY and CDR2 is SMNVEV in the germline V gene (reference sequence). This CDR3 is built from 16 residues. The CDR3 coding sequence is TGTGCCAGCAGTCCACGGACTAGCGGAAGCACAGATACGCAGTATTTT. Protein product: CASSPRTSGSTDTQYF.

The genes are TRBV5-6 and TRBJ2-3, with 15 nucleotides matching TRBD2. This CDR3 is 18 amino acids long. V trimming: 3 bases; J trimming: 4 bases; junction bases outside the gene matches: 9. Germline V gene lookup returns CDR1 SGHDT and CDR2 YYEEEE. The CDR3 DNA sequence: TGTGCCAGCAGCTGGACTAGCGGGGGGGCTGTAGACGCAGATACGCAGTATTTT. The encoded protein is CASSWTSGGAVDADTQYF. Together with reference TRBV5-6 and TRBJ2-3, the CDR3 gives the full variable domain: DAGVTQSPTHLIKTRGQQVTLRCSPKSGHDTVSWYQQALGQGPQFIFQYYEEEERQRGNFPDRFSGHQFPNYSSELNVNALLLGDSALYLCASSWTSGGAVDADTQYFGPGTRLTVL.

J is TRBJ2-7 and V is TRBV2; D is unresolved. Germline loops: CDR1 SNHLY, CDR2 FYNNEI. The V end was cut by 5 bases, the J end by 1 base, with 9 bases between. The length of the CDR3 is 13 residues. The CDR3, as DNA: TGTGCCAGCAGTTCGAGTGGTTCCTACGAGCAGTACTTC. Protein: CASSSSGSYEQYF.

The CDR3 DNA reads as TGTGCCAGCAGCTCCCCCGGGACAGGGAGAGAGACCCAGTACTTC. Translation gives CASSSPGTGRETQYF. The chain uses TRBV5-5 and TRBJ2-5; 9 positions agree with TRBD1. Germline trimming cut 3 bases from V and 4 bases from J; bases unmatched to any gene: 7. Looked up from germline, CDR1 is SGHKS and CDR2 is YYEKEE (reference sequence). This CDR3 has 15 residues.

V gene TRBV27 combines with J gene TRBJ1-2; 12 nucleotides line up with TRBD1. This CDR3 has 17 amino acids. V shed 8 bases and J 5 bases; nucleotides not matched to a gene: 15. Looked up from germline, CDR1 is MNHEY and CDR2 is SMNVEV (reference sequence). The CDR3 region is CASSFVGQGADGYGYTF. CDR3 sequence (DNA): TGTGCCAGCTCATTCGTGGGACAGGGGGCTGATGGGTATGGCTACACCTTC.

The chain is built from TRBV5-1 and TRBJ1-1; 7 nucleotides align to TRBD1. Trimming took 4 bases from V and 2 from J; bases not matched to a gene: 5. The germline V gene has CDR1 SGHRS and CDR2 YFSETQ. CDR3 length: 14 residues. CDR3 nucleotide sequence: TGCGCCAGCAGCCTCAGGGACAGCAACACTGAAGCTTTCTTT. Amino acid sequence: CASSLRDSNTEAFF. Variable domain in full (rest from reference TRBV5-1 and TRBJ1-1): KAGVTQTPRYLIKTRGQQVTLSCSPISGHRSVSWYQQTPGQGLQFLFEYFSETQRNKGNFPGRFSGRQFSNSRSEMNVSTLELGDSALYLCASSLRDSNTEAFFGQGTRLTVV.

The gene calls are TRBV4-1 and TRBJ2-7, with D possibly TRBD1 on 5 matching bases. Germline V gene sequence: CDR1 MGHRA, CDR2 YSYEKL. V dropped 1 base and J dropped 2 bases, with 15 bases sitting between them. This CDR3 is built from 16 residues. The CDR3: CASSQVLDIPPYEQYF. CDR3 coding DNA: TGCGCCAGCAGCCAAGTTTTGGACATACCTCCCTACGAGCAGTACTTC.

The genes are TRBV27 and TRBJ1-2; TRBD1 matches at 10 bases. V shed 3 bases and J 2 bases; nucleotides not matched to a gene: 9. Germline V gene lookup returns CDR1 MNHEY and CDR2 SMNVEV (reference sequence). The CDR3 loop spans 17 amino acids. CDR3: CASSLSGTGALNYGYTF. In nucleotides, the CDR3 is TGTGCCAGCAGTTTGTCCGGGACAGGGGCCCTAAACTATGGCTACACCTTC.

Turning to this clone: The junction does not match germline at one end; this may be a read error. The gene calls are TRBV3-1 (or the pseudogene TRBV3-2) and TRBJ2-1; 8 nucleotides agree with TRBD2. Germline assignment: CDR1 LGHDT and CDR2 YNNKEL (reference sequence). CDR3 size: 14 residues. Here the CDR3 DNA reads TGTGCCAGCAGCCAGCGGGGGGCCTATAATGAGCAGTTCTTC. Residues: CASSQRGAYNEQFF.

The rearrangement uses TRBV12-3 or TRBV12-4 and TRBJ2-7; maybe TRBD2 (6 bases). V was pared by 4 bases and J by 7 bases, with 14 bases between. The CDR3 runs to 13 residues. The CDR3 coding sequence is TGTGCCAGCAGTTGGGACTCGAGCCGAGAGCAGTACTTC. It encodes CASSWDSSREQYF.

The V gene is TRBV10-1, the J gene TRBJ1-1, with TRBD1 as a possible D gene (6 bases). Germline V gene lookup returns CDR1 WNHNN and CDR2 SYGVQD (reference sequence). This CDR3 is built from 14 residues. Trimming took off 3 bases at V and 4 bases at J, with 12 bases between the two ends. The CDR3 DNA reads as TGCGCCAGCAGTGAAAAGCGGGGGGCCACTGAAGCTTTCTTT. Protein: CASSEKRGATEAFF.

The chain has TRBV19 and TRBJ2-3, with D possibly TRBD1 on 6 matching bases. Trimming pared 8 bases from V and 5 bases from J, leaving 17 bases between. Germline loops: CDR1 LNHDA, CDR2 SQIVND (reference sequence). This CDR3 is 14 amino acids long. CDR3 amino acids: CASATGFSKDTQYF. CDR3 nucleotide sequence: TGTGCCAGTGCAACAGGGTTTTCAAAAGATACGCAGTATTTT.

The gene calls are TRBV27 and TRBJ2-7, with D perhaps TRBD2 (7 bases). The V end was cut by 3 bases, the J end by 2 bases, with 14 bases between. Germline CDR1 MNHEY, CDR2 SMNVEV (reference sequence). CDR3 length equals 15 residues. CDR3 region: CASSFWRGPTYEQYF. CDR3 in DNA: TGTGCCAGCAGTTTCTGGCGGGGGCCGACCTACGAGCAGTACTTC.

This chain connects TRBV12-3 or TRBV12-4 to TRBJ2-5; D remains ambiguous. Trimming removed 7 bases at V and 0 bases at J, with 3 bases between. The length of the CDR3 is 11 residues. CDR3 protein: CASTNQETQYF. In DNA, the CDR3 is TGTGCCAGCACCAACCAAGAGACCCAGTACTTC.

The chain recombines TRBV25-1 with TRBJ1-4, with D perhaps matching TRBD1 (5 bases). This CDR3 is built from 14 residues. Germline CDR1 MGHDK, CDR2 SYGVNS. Trimming cost V 4 bases and J 1 base, with 7 bases left between them. The CDR3, as DNA: TGTGCCAGCAGTGCGACAGTAACTAATGAAAAACTGTTTTTT. This gives the protein CASSATVTNEKLFF.

The chain joins TRBV5-1 to TRBJ2-5, with D unclear. CDR3 size: 13 residues. Germline values: CDR1 SGHRS, CDR2 YFSETQ. V lost 4 bases and J 5 bases, leaving 12 bases between the germline ends. CDR3 coding DNA: TGCGCCAGCAGCGCCTCGGGTGTGGAGACCCAGTACTTC. This translates into CASSASGVETQYF.